This T cell receptor (beta chain) was identified in a study of shared clonotypes between healthy human individuals. Points from the study as a whole: A reduction in generation probabilities was seen for non-shared clonotypes relative to those shared by all four donors.

Notes on this clone: The antigen is undetermined.

Terminally differentiated effector memory CD45RA+ cells were excluded by CCR7 positive selection of CD45RO-negative cells. The study enrolled healthy HIV-negative adults without recent acute infections or vaccinations as donors. CDR3 length equals 13 residues. Looked up from germline, CDR1 is SGHRS and CDR2 is YFSETQ. The V and J ends lost 4 bases and 2 bases respectively, with 8 bases between them. The assay was immunoSEQ multiplex PCR, and TCRdb's table has in-frame clones only and misses some. Among roughly 2,000,000 clones, around 93% were seen once, and the ten largest hold approximately 1.6%. V is TRBV5-1 and J is TRBJ2-3; perhaps TRBD1 as D (5 bases). This receptor was identified in a man in his late teens or twenties in good health. Some clones in this sample may be carry-over from other donors' samples. Material for sequencing was naive CD8+ T cells from PBMCs. DNA for the CDR3: TGCGCCAGCAGCCCGGACACCACAGATACGCAGTATTTT. Protein sequence: CASSPDTTDTQYF. The full variable domain, with the rest looked up from reference TRBV5-1 and TRBJ2-3, is KAGVTQTPRYLIKTRGQQVTLSCSPISGHRSVSWYQQTPGQGLQFLFEYFSETQRNKGNFPGRFSGRQFSNSRSEMNVSTLELGDSALYLCASSPDTTDTQYFGPGTRLTVL.